Listed below are T cell receptor beta chains from one sample, sequenced in a study of OX40 agonist ivuxolimab in advanced cancers. Repertoires were generated with immunoSEQ multiplex PCR, while TCRdb's copy carries only in-frame clones and drops some. The repertoire holds about 65,000 clones, with over 85% as singletons. This specimen was CD4+ or CD8+ T cells sorted from blood, taken in a trial of the OX40 agonist ivuxolimab. The source of these receptors is an adult with an advanced solid tumor such as melanoma, head and neck, liver or kidney cancer. Both conserved end residues are part of each CDR3. D genes are given only for firm matches. Some rows have no size entry. The others give once, few or many, or a class for an expanded clone.

J	length	size	D	V	DNA	CDR3
TRBJ1-5	14	-	-	TRBV7-8	TGTGCCAGCAGCCTCAGGGGCCTGAATCAGCCCCAGCATTTT	CASSLRGLNQPQHF
TRBJ2-4	16	-	-	TRBV7-2	TGTGCCAGCAGCTTACAGGGGGCCGGCGGGAGAAACATTCAGTACTTC	CASSLQGAGGRNIQYF
TRBJ1-2	12	-	-	TRBV6-1	TGTGCCAGCACCACGACAGGTTTAGGCTACACCTTC	CASTTTGLGYTF
TRBJ2-2	17	-	TRBD1	TRBV19	TGTGCCAGTAGCTCGACAGGGGGCGCGGTGAACACCGGGGAGCTGTTTTTT	CASSSTGGAVNTGELFF
TRBJ2-3	11	once	-	TRBV20-1	TGCAGTGCTCTAAGAATGGATACGCAGTATTTT	CSALRMDTQYF
TRBJ2-5	16	-	-	TRBV21-1	TGTGCCAGCAGCAAGGGGCGGGGGAGGTACCAAGAGACCCAGTACTTC	CASSKGRGRYQETQYF
TRBJ2-6	13	-	-	TRBV19	TGTGCCAGTAGGCCCGATACTTCCAACGTCCTGACTTTC	CASRPDTSNVLTF
TRBJ1-2	15	-	TRBD1	TRBV5-1	TGCGCCAGCAGCCCAGACCCCGGGACAGCCTATGGCTACACCTTC	CASSPDPGTAYGYTF
TRBJ1-4	16	-	-	TRBV5-5	TGTGCCAGCAGCTTGCGAAGAATCGGGGGTACTGAAAAACTGTTTTTT	CASSLRRIGGTEKLFF
TRBJ1-1	12	-	-	TRBV6-4	TGTGCCAGCAGTGAGACGACTGGGGCAGCTTTCTTT	CASSETTGAAFF
TRBJ1-1	15	few	-	TRBV28	TGTGCCAGCAGTGCTACGACCGACGGTCGGACTGAAGCTTTCTTT	CASSATTDGRTEAFF
TRBJ2-3	14	few	TRBD2	TRBV5-1	TGCGCCAGCAGCTTGAGCGGGGGAACAGATACGCAGTATTTT	CASSLSGGTDTQYF
TRBJ2-3	10	-	-	TRBV29-1	TGCAGCGCCTCAGGAGATACGCAGTATTTT	CSASGDTQYF
TRBJ2-2	16	-	-	TRBV5-6	TGTGCCAGCAGCGTTCGCCAGGTTCGTAACACCGGGGAGCTGTTTTTT	CASSVRQVRNTGELFF